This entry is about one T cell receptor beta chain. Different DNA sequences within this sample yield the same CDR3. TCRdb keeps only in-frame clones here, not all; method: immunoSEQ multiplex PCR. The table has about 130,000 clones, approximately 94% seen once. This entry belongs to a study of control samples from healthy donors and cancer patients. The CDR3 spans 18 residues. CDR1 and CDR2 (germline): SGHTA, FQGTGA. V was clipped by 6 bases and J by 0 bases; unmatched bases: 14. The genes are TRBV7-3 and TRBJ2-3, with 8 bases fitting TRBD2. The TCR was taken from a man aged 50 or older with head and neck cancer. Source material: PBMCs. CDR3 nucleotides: TGTGCCAGCAGACGTACGGGGGGGCTATCAATGAGCACAGATACGCAGTATTTT. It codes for CASRRTGGLSMSTDTQYF.